The 8 T cell receptor beta chains given below trace back to one sample, sequenced in a study of identical twins. TCRdb analysed the 5' RACE reads with MiXCR anew, one entry per CDR3 protein. The table includes about 660,000 distinct CDR3 sequences, 8.6% detected once. The same data also contributed to another study, on yellow fever vaccine responses in identical twins.

Sequencing was done on a sample of PBMCs. The receptors originated from a woman between 18 and 29 years old in good health.

V gene TRBV10-3 combines with J gene TRBJ1-1; D ambiguous. Trimming removed 11 bases at V and 1 base at J, with 11 bases between. The length of the CDR3 is 12 residues. Per germline, CDR1 ENHRY and CDR2 SYGVKD. CDR3 nucleotide sequence: TGTGCCCACAAGGAGAGGAACACTGAAGCTTTCTTT. Translated: CAHKERNTEAFF.

There are a few counts of this clonotype. At one boundary the junction diverges from the germline segment, which might be a read error. This chain joins TRBV14 and TRBJ2-7, with TRBD1 identical over 7 bases. This CDR3 contains 13 residues. Germline CDR1 SGHDN, CDR2 FVKESK. CDR3 sequence: CASTQQGRGEQYF. The CDR3 DNA is TGTGCCAGCACCCAACAGGGGAGAGGCGAGCAGTACTTC.

This clonotype appeared many times. The V gene is TRBV24-1, the J gene TRBJ1-2; D unclear. Germline V lookup: CDR1 KGHDR, CDR2 SFDVKD. V dropped 5 bases and J dropped 4 bases, with 13 bases sitting between them. This CDR3 comprises 14 residues. The CDR3 loop is CATSGQTKGYGYTF. The CDR3 DNA is TGTGCCACCAGTGGCCAGACAAAAGGCTATGGCTACACCTTC.

The rearrangement uses TRBV20-1 and TRBJ2-3; TRBD2 agrees at 9 bases. This CDR3 is 14 amino acids long. Germline values: CDR1 DFQATT, CDR2 SNEGSKA (reference sequence). Losses at the gene ends were 0 bases for V and 13 bases for J; bases not matched to a gene: 11. This chain's CDR3 is CSAREILSGGNKYF. DNA for the CDR3: TGCAGTGCTAGAGAGATCCTTAGCGGGGGCAATAAGTATTTT.

This clonotype was seen a few times. The V gene is TRBV29-1, the J gene TRBJ2-1; D possibly uses TRBD1 or TRBD2 (5 bases each). V gave up 8 bases and J gave up 3 bases, with 14 bases separating them. Germline CDR1 reads SQVTM; CDR2 reads ANQGSEA. This CDR3 comprises 13 residues. The CDR3: CSLLGDFYNEQFF. CDR3 nucleotide sequence: TGCAGCCTCTTGGGGGATTTCTACAATGAGCAGTTCTTC.

This clonotype was picked up a small number of times. The chain joins TRBV27 to TRBJ2-3, with D possibly being TRBD2 (7 bases). The CDR3 is 16 residues long. Germline CDR1 is MNHEY and CDR2 is SMNVEV (reference sequence). V was pared by 7 bases and J by 3 bases, with 20 bases between. CDR3 region: CASKSLGGGITDTQYF. The DNA of the CDR3 is TGTGCCAGCAAAAGTTTAGGGGGAGGGATAACAGATACGCAGTATTTT.

The chain is built from TRBV10-1 and TRBJ2-1; no definite D call. Germline loops: CDR1 WNHNN, CDR2 SYGVQD (reference sequence). With 4 bases removed from V and 6 bases from J, the gap between germline ends came to 13 bases. This CDR3 comprises 14 residues. The CDR3 DNA is TGCGCCAGCAGTGTTTCGGATACCCCCAATGAGCAGTTCTTC. Amino acid sequence: CASSVSDTPNEQFF.

Many counts were recorded for this clonotype. The rearrangement joins TRBV10-3 to TRBJ2-5, with D possibly matching TRBD2 (6 bases). Germline lookup yields CDR1 ENHRY and CDR2 SYGVKD. The CDR3 covers 12 residues. The V gene lost 10 bases and the J gene lost 1 base, with 10 bases spanning the gap. The CDR3 nucleotides are TGTGCCACCAGGACTACCCAAGAGACCCAGTACTTC. It translates to CATRTTQETQYF.